This TCR beta chain was retrieved from a study of T cells after somatic rescue of genetic block. This CDR3 has 14 amino acids. V shed 7 bases and J shed 7 bases, with 14 bases lying between them. Germline assignment: CDR1 MNHEY and CDR2 SVGAGI. Only in-frame clones appear in the TCRdb table, and some are missing; sequencing was by immunoSEQ multiplex PCR. The repertoire consists of tens of thousands of clones, with roughly 93% occurring once and the leading ten covering approximately 3%. The chain combines TRBV6-5 with TRBJ1-6, with a weak D call TRBD1 (5 bases). The receptor comes from a man in his thirties or forties. Input material: peripheral blood mononuclear cells (PBMCs). The CDR3 here is CASTRGTDNSPLHF. The CDR3 DNA follows: TGTGCCAGCACCCGAGGGACGGACAATTCACCCCTCCACTTT.